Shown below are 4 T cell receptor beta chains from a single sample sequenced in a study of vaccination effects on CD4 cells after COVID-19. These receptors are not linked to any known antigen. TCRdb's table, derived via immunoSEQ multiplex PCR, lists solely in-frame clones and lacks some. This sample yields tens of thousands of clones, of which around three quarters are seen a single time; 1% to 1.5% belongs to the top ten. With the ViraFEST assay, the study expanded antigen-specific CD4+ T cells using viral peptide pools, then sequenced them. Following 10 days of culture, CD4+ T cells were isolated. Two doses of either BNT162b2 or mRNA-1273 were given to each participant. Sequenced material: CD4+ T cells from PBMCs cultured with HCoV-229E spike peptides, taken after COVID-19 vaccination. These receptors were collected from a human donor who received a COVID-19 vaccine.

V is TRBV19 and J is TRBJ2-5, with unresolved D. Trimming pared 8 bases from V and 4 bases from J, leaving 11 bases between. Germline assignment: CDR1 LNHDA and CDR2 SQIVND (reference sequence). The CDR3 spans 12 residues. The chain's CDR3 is CASHKWRETQYF. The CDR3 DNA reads TGTGCCAGTCATAAGTGGCGAGAGACCCAGTACTTC.

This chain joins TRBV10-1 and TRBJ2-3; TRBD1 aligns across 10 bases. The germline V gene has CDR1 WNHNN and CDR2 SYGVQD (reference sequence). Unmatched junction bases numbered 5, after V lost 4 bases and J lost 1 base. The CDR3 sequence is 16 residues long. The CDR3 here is CASSGTGTGGTDTQYF. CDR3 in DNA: TGCGCCAGCAGTGGGACCGGGACAGGGGGCACAGATACGCAGTATTTT.

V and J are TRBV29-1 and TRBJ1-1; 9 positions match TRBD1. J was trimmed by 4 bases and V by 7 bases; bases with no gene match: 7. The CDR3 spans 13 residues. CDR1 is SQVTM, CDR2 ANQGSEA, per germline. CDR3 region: CSAAQGASTEAFF. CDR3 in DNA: TGCAGCGCTGCACAGGGGGCGAGCACTGAAGCTTTCTTT. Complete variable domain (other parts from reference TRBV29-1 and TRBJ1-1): SAVISQKPSRDICQRGTSLTIQCQVDSQVTMMFWYRQQPGQSLTLIATANQGSEATYESGFVIDKFPISRPNLTFSTLTVSNMSPEDSSIYLCSAAQGASTEAFFGQGTRLTVV.

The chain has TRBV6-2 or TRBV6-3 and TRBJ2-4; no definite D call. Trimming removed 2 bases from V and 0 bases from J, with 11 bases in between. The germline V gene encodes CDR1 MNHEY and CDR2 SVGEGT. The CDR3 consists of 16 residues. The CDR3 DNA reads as TGTGCCAGCAGTTACCAGGCAGCTCCAGCCAAAAACATTCAGTACTTC. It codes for CASSYQAAPAKNIQYF.